The clone carrying this T cell receptor (beta chain) showed up just a few times. No antigen is known for it. TCR beta CDR3 amplification used RNA transcripts. The authors performed first-round RT-PCR with HTBI primers and then a second-round multiplex PCR. TCRdb used MiXCR to reprocess the multiplex PCR reads, holding one entry per CDR3 protein. The sample records 500,000 to 600,000 distinct CDR3 sequences, about 40% being singletons. The source of the sample is a study of Graves' ophthalmopathy and Graves' hyperthyroidism. Looking at the study overall: By definition, stable hyperthyroidism involved no ophthalmopathy within 18 months of follow-up. Study outcomes and limitations: In predicting ophthalmopathy progression, the model reached over 70% sensitivity and 72% to 80% specificity.

Germline V lookup: CDR1 MNHEY, CDR2 SVGAGI. The CDR3 loop spans 16 amino acids. Trimming took 4 bases from V and 0 from J; bases not matched to a gene: 7. The material sequenced was peripheral blood or thyroid tissue (not recorded which). The sequence derives from an adult man with Graves' hyperthyroidism. The rearrangement joins TRBV6-5 to TRBJ1-1; the match to TRBD1 covers 8 bases. The CDR3 reads CASSSLTGGMNTEAFF. In nucleotides, the CDR3 is TGTGCCAGCAGTTCCCTCACAGGGGGGATGAACACTGAAGCTTTCTTT.